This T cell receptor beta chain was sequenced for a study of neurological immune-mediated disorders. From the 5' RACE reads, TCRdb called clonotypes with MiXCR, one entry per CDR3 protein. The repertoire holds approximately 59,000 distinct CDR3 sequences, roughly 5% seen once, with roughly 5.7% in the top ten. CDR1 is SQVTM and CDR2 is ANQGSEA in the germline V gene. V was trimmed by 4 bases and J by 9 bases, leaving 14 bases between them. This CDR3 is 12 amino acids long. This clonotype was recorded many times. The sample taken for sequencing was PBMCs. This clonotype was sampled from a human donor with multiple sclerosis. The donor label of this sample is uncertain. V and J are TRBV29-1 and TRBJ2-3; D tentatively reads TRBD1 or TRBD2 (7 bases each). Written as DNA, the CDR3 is TGCAGCGTTGGGACAGGCGGGGGAACGCAGTATTTT. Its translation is CSVGTGGGTQYF.